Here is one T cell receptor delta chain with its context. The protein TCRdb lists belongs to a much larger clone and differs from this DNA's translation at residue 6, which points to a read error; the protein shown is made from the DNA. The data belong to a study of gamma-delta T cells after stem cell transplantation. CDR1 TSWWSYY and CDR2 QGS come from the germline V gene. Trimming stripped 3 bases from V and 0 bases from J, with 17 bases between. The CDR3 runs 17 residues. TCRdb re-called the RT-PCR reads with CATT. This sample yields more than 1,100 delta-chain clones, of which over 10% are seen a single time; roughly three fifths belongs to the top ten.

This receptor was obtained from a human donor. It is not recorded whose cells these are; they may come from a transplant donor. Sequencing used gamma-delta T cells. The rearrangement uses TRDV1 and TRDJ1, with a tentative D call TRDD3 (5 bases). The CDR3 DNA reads TGTGCTCTTGGGGATCTATACGGGAGGCAGTACACCGATAAACTCATCTTT. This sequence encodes CALGDLYGRQYTDKLIF.